This T cell receptor beta chain was documented in a study of T cells in Graves' hyperthyroidism and ophthalmopathy (dated by TCRdb to the late 2010s). For the wider study: Peripheral blood samples were taken at initial diagnosis, before any treatment was given. A discovery cohort of approximately 100 patients, fewer than 50 with Graves' ophthalmopathy and over 55 with stable Graves' hyperthyroidism, was used to find distinguishing TCR V-J signatures. Prospective prediction of ophthalmopathy was tested in an independent validation cohort consisting of 18 hyperthyroidism patients and around 16 patients who later progressed to ophthalmopathy. The approximately 100 discovery patients were divided at random into training and test sets in a 7:3 ratio. In six Graves' hyperthyroidism patients, the study also compared T-cell repertoires from thyroid tissue with T-cell repertoires from blood. After blood sampling, hyperthyroidism patients were treated with methimazole at a starting dose of 30 mg daily, and ophthalmopathy patients were treated with high-dose intravenous methylprednisolone. The paper reports TCR Vbeta CDR3 sequencing of 130 to 150 peripheral blood samples: under 45 ophthalmopathy, under 80 hyperthyroidism and 17 progressor patients. General study outcomes and caveats: In validation, the model predicted progression to ophthalmopathy with roughly 70% sensitivity and around 72% specificity, a median of approximately 6.7 months before onset. No statistical method was used to set the sample size in advance, and investigators knew the group allocation. A model built on a 13 V-J signature distinguished ophthalmopathy from stable hyperthyroidism, reaching around 88% sensitivity and 81% to 83% specificity in cross-validation and 80%/75% in testing. Most expanded thyroid clonotypes (frequency above 0.001) were also detected in blood, suggesting blood repertoires may reflect thyroid immune responses.

Stable Graves' hyperthyroidism was defined as no progression to ophthalmopathy during 18 months of follow-up. The hyperthyroidism patients were between 18 and 65 years old and newly diagnosed, with a disease duration of less than 2 months. Any patient with an uncontrolled infection, another autoimmune disease, pregnancy or lactation was excluded. Diagnoses were based on clinical symptoms, serum thyroxine and TRAb, thyroid ultrasound and orbital computed tomography. Ficoll-Paque density gradient centrifugation was used to isolate PBMCs from 10 ml of fresh peripheral blood. Total RNA was extracted with Trizol reagent, and quality was checked on an Agilent 2100 Bioanalyzer. TCR beta CDR3 regions were amplified from RNA transcripts. The first round of RT-PCR for the TCR CDR3 was performed with the HTBI primer set and the Qiagen OneStep RT-PCR kit. The libraries were constructed in a second round of multiplex PCR and then size-selected and purified. Libraries were sequenced paired-end with 100 bp reads on an Illumina HiSeq2000. As for the authors' bioinformatics: Raw data were processed with SOAPnuke, discarding reads with adapters, uncalled bases, mean Phred below 15, or no exact constant-primer or identifier match. COPE v1.2.5 was used to merge the high-quality paired reads, and each unique nucleotide sequence was defined as a clonotype. Clonotypes were aligned to IMGT TRBV, TRBD and TRBJ reference segments using MiTCR v1.1. Only V-J combinations with frequency above 0.0001, covering about 99% of repertoires, were analysed. A TCS score was defined as the ratio of F50 (clonal expansion) to E x V (chaos), with BLOSUM62-based TCRdist applied between CDR3 peptides within each V-J. Welch's t-statistics and random forest reduced roughly 500 V-J features to 13, which were used in a naive Bayes classifier (R e1071). Clones were called with MiXCR by TCRdb after fastp trimmed the public reads at Q25, and only in-frame beta chains were retained. Rows matching on CDR3 protein sequence are summarized as one entry with the most common DNA and genes. V and J calls and clone size were set by TCRdb, not the authors. The sample profile shows 500,000 to 700,000 distinct CDR3 sequences; around 15% of them were found once. The ten biggest clones cover 15% to 20% of the sample.

After removal of 6 bases from V and 2 bases from J, the junction retains 6 bases not matched to a gene. The CDR3 runs 14 residues from the cysteine to the phenylalanine. Only CDR3 DNA is held: 42 bases, read in frame from base 1. Sequences SGHAT (CDR1) and FQNNGV (CDR2) are obtained from the germline V gene. This clonotype was seen repeatedly, ten times or more. There is no known antigen for this receptor. There are no base qualities to consult, and no much larger clone falls within one base. The sequence is built from TRBV11-2 and TRBJ2-7; the junction holds 8 bases that match TRBD1. The receptor was isolated from a woman aged 18-29 years with Graves' hyperthyroidism. Sequenced: blood. The CDR3 amino acid sequence is: CASSYPTGAYEQYF. The nucleotide sequence reads TGTGCCAGCAGTTACCCGACAGGGGCCTACGAGCAGTACTTC.